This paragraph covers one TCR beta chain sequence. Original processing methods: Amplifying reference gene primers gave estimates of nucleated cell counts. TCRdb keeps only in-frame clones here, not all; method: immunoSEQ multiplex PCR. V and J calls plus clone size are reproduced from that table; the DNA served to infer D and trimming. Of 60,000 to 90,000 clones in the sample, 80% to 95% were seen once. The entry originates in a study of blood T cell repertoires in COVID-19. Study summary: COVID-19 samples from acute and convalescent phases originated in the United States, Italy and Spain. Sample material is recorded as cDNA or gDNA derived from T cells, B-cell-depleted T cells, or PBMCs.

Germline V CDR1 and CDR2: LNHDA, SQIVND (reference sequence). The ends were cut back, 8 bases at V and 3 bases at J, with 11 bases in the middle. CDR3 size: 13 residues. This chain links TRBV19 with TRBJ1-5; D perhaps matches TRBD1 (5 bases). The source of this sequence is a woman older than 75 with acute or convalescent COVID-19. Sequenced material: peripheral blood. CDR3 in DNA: TGTGCCAGTGCGGGAGGACACAATCAGCCCCAGCATTTT. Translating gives CASAGGHNQPQHF.